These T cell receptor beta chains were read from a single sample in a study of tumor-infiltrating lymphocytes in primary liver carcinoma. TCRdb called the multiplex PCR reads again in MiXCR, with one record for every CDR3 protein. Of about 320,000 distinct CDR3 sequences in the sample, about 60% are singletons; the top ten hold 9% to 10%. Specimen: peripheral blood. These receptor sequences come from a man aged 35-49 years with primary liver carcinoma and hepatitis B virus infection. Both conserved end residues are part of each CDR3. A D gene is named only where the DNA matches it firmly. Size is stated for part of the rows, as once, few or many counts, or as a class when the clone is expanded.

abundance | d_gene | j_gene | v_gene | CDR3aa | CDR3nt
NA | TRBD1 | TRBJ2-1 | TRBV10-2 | CASSESRTGDEQFF | TGCGCCAGCAGTGAGTCCAGGACAGGCGATGAGCAGTTCTTC
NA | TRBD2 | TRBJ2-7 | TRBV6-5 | CASSLLTEIGSGSGLYF | TGTGCCAGCAGCCTACTTACAGAGATCGGAAGCGGGAGCGGGCTGTACTTC
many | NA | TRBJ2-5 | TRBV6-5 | CASSYSSQETQYF | TGTGCCAGCAGTTACTCAAGTCAAGAGACCCAGTACTTC
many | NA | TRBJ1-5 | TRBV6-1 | CASSEYGGRNQPQHF | TGTGCCAGCAGTGAATACGGGGGGCGGAATCAGCCCCAGCATTTT
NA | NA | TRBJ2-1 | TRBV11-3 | CASSPVGRGSCNEQFF | TGTGCCAGCAGCCCTGTAGGCAGGGGAAGTTGCAATGAGCAGTTCTTC
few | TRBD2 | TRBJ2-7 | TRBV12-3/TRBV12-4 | CASSFLAGVGYEQYF | TGTGCCAGCAGTTTTCTAGCGGGAGTCGGCTACGAGCAGTACTTC
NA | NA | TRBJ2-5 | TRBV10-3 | CAISRTEDTQYF | TGTGCCATCAGTCGGACAGAGGACACCCAGTACTTC
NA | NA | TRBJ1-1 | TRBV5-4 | CASSLAGGTEVFF | TGTGCCAGCAGCTTGGCGGGGGGCACTGAAGTTTTCTTT
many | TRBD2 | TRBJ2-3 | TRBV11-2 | CASSSPGLDTDTQYF | TGTGCCAGCAGCTCCCCGGGACTAGACACAGATACGCAGTATTTT
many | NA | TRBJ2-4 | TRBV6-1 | CASSERGSNIQYF | TGTGCCAGCAGTGAACGAGGTTCGAACATTCAGTACTTC
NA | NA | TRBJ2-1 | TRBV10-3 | CAITADNEQFF | TGTGCCATCACGGCCGACAATGAGCAGTTCTTC
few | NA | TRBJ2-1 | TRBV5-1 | CASSSLAGRVSNEQFF | TGCGCCAGCAGTTCTCTTGCGGGTAGGGTGTCAAATGAGCAGTTCTTC
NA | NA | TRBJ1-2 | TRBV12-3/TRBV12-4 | CASRDSSLTNYGYTF | TGTGCCAGCAGGGACAGTTCCCTCACTAACTATGGCTACACCTTC
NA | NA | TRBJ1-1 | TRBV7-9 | CASSPWDTEAFF | TGTGCCAGCAGCCCCTGGGACACTGAAGCTTTCTTT
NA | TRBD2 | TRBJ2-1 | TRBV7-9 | CASSPYAGGPREQFF | TGTGCCAGCAGCCCATACGCGGGAGGGCCCAGGGAGCAGTTCTTC
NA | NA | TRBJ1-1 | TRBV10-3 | CAISRTEPEAFF | TGTGCCATCAGCAGGACAGAGCCTGAAGCTTTCTTT
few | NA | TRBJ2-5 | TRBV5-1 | CASSLGTQGETQYF | TGCGCCAGCAGCTTAGGGACGCAAGGGGAGACCCAGTACTTC
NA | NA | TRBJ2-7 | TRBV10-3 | CAISESAVQEEKYF | TGTGCCATCAGTGAGTCGGCAGTACAGGAGGAGAAGTACTTC
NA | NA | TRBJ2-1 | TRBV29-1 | CSVGGVVGQFF | TGCAGCGTTGGGGGGGTGGTTGGGCAGTTCTTC
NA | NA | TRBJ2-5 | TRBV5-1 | CASSLGQWETHYF | TGCGCCAGCAGCCTCGGGCAATGGGAGACCCATTACTTC
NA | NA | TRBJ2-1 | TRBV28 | CASSLKDLRANEQFF | TGTGCCAGCAGCCTAAAGGACTTAAGGGCCAATGAGCAGTTCTTC
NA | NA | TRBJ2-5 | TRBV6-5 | CATSSDRQETQYF | TGTGCCACCAGTTCGGACAGACAAGAGACCCAGTACTTC
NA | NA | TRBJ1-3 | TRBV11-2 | CDSSPGLPASGNTIYF | TGTGACAGCAGCCCCGGACTTCCTGCCTCTGGAAACACCATATACTTT
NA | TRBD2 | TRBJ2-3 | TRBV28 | CASSLLAEAAGGDTQYF | TGTGCCAGCAGTTTACTAGCGGAGGCGGCGGGGGGAGATACGCAGTATTTT
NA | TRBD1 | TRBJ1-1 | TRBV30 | CAWTPRDRGILGTETFF | TGTGCCTGGACGCCTCGGGACAGGGGAATCCTGGGCACTGAAACTTTCTTT
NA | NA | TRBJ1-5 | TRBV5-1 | CASSLDGLGQPQHF | TGCGCCAGCAGCTTGGATGGATTAGGGCAGCCCCAGCATTTT
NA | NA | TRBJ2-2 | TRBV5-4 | CASSSDIGHTGELFF | TGTGCCAGCAGCTCTGACATAGGGCACACCGGGGAGCTGTTTTTT
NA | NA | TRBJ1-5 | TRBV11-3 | CASTESDCSNQPQHF | TGTGCCAGCACCGAATCGGATTGTAGCAATCAGCCCCAACATTTT
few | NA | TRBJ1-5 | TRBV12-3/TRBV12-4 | CASGLSNQPQHF | TGTGCCAGCGGGCTTAGCAATCAGCCCCAGCATTTT
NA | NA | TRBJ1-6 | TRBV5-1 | CTSRSSSGNSPLHF | TGCACCAGCCGCAGCAGCTCCGGTAATTCACCCCTCCACTTT
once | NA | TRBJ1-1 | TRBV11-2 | CARSLEPTGLEAFF | TGTGCCAGGAGCTTAGAACCGACAGGCCTTGAAGCTTTCTTT
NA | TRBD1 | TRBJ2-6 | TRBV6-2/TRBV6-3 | CASSYSIGTGTGANVLTF | TGTGCCAGCAGTTACTCGATCGGGACAGGGACAGGGGCCAACGTCCTGACTTTC
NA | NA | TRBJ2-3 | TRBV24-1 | CATSLQRGTDTQYF | TGTGCCACCAGTCTTCAGAGGGGCACAGATACGCAGTATTTT
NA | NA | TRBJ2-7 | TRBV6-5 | CASTTWTPGTYEQYF | TGTGCCAGCACCACCTGGACCCCGGGCACCTACGAACAGTACTTC
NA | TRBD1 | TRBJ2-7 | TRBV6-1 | CVSNLHRDRPYEQYF | TGTGTCAGCAATCTACACCGGGACAGGCCCTACGAGCAGTACTTC
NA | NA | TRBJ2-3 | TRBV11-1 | CASNPGTGADAQYF | TGTGCGAGCAACCCAGGGACGGGGGCAGATGCGCAGTATTTT
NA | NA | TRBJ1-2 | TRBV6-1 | CASSERVGKRDTYGYTF | TGTGCCAGCAGTGAAAGAGTAGGGAAAAGGGACACCTATGGCTACACCTTC
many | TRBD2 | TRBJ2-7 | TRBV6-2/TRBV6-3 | CASSYGSAGDGDEQYF | TGTGCCAGCAGTTACGGGAGCGCGGGAGATGGGGACGAGCAGTACTTC
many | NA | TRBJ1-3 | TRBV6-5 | CASISAGNTIYF | TGTGCCAGCATCAGCGCTGGAAACACCATATATTTT
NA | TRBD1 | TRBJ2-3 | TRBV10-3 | CAVSGTGGTYTQYF | TGTGCCGTATCCGGGACAGGGGGTACATATACGCAGTATTTT
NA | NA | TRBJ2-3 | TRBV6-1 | CASRGRFEGATDTRYF | TGTGCCAGCAGGGGCCGCTTCGAGGGTGCCACAGATACGCGGTATTTT
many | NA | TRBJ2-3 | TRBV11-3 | CASSYDPGDTQYF | TGTGCCAGCAGCTATGATCCGGGAGATACGCAGTATTTT
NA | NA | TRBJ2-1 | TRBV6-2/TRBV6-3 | CASSYQPLSWRARNEQFF | TGTGCCAGCAGTTACCAACCTCTTAGCTGGAGGGCCAGAAATGAGCAGTTTTTC
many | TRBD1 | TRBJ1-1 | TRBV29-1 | CSAGGAGGNWDTEAFF | TGCAGCGCGGGAGGGGCAGGGGGAAACTGGGACACTGAAGCTTTCTTT